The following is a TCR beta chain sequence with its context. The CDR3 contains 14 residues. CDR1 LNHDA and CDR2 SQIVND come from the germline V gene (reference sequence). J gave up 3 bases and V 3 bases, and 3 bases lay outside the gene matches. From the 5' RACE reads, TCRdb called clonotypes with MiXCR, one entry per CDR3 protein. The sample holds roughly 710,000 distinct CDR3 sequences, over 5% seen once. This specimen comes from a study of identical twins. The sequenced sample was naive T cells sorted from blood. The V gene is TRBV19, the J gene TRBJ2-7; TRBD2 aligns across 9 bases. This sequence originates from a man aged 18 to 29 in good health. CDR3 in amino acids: CASSISGSYYEQYF. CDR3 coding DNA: TGTGCCAGTAGTATTAGCGGGAGCTACTACGAGCAGTACTTC.